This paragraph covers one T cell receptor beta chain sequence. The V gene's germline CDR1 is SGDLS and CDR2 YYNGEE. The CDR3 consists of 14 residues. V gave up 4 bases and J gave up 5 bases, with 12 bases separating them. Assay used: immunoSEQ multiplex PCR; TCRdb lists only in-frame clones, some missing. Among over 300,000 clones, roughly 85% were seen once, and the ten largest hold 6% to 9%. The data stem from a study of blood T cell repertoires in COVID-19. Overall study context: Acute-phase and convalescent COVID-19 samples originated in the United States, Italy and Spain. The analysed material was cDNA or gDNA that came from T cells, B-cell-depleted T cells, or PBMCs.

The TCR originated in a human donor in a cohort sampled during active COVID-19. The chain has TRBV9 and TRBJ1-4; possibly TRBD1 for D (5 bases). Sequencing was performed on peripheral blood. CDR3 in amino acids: CASSLDSTNEKLFF. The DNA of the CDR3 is TGTGCCAGCAGCCTTGACAGCACAAATGAAAAACTGTTTTTT. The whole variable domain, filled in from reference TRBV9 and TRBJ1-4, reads DSGVTQTPKHLITATGQRVTLRCSPRSGDLSVYWYQQSLDQGLQFLIQYYNGEERAKGNILERFSAQQFPDLHSELNLSSLELGDSALYFCASSLDSTNEKLFFGSGTQLSVL.